Below, 32 T cell receptor beta chains from the same sample are listed, as sequenced in a study of blood T cell repertoires in COVID-19. Some clones are missing from TCRdb's copy, which holds only in-frame ones; the method was immunoSEQ multiplex PCR. Among approximately 450,000 clones, nearly 90% were seen once, and the ten largest hold nearly 2%. The sequenced sample was PBMCs or T cells enriched from blood (not recorded which). The receptors shown here come from a woman aged 18-29 years with acute COVID-19.

The chain joins TRBV7-2 to TRBJ1-2; 9 positions match TRBD1. Per germline, CDR1 SGHTA and CDR2 FQGNSA. The CDR3 is made up of 17 amino acids. Trimming took 5 bases from V and 2 from J; bases not matched to a gene: 12. The CDR3 DNA sequence: TGTGCCAGCAGCCCCGGACAGGGGAATAGTCGGAACTATGGCTACACCTTC. Translated: CASSPGQGNSRNYGYTF. Variable domain in full (rest from reference TRBV7-2 and TRBJ1-2): GAGVSQSPSNKVTEKGKDVELRCDPISGHTALYWYRQSLGQGLEFLIYFQGNSAPDKSGLPSDRFSAERTGGSVSTLTIQRTQQEDSAVYLCASSPGQGNSRNYGYTFGSGTRLTVV.

V gene TRBV4-3 combines with J gene TRBJ2-3; TRBD1 agrees at 10 bases. The J segment lost 3 bases and the V segment lost 5 bases, leaving 8 bases of the junction unmatched. The CDR3 sequence is 16 residues long. Germline V gene lookup returns CDR1 LGHNA and CDR2 YSLEER. The CDR3 is CASSNRGQGRTDTQYF. The CDR3 DNA sequence: TGCGCCAGCAGCAACCGGGGACAGGGGAGGACAGATACGCAGTATTTT.

The chain has TRBV6-5 and TRBJ2-7, with D tentatively TRBD2 (6 bases). Trimming stripped 5 bases from V and 4 bases from J, with 18 bases between. The CDR3 covers 15 residues. Germline CDR1 reads MNHEY; CDR2 reads SVGAGI. The CDR3 DNA reads as TGTGCCAGCAGTAACACGGGACTCCGCGAATACGAGCAGTACTTC. Its protein product is CASSNTGLREYEQYF.

J is TRBJ2-1 and V is TRBV27, with D possibly being TRBD2 (5 bases). Between the trimmed V and J ends, which lost 10 bases and 8 bases, there was a span of 21 bases. CDR3 length: 14 residues. CDR1 is MNHEY, CDR2 SMNVEV, per germline (reference sequence). The CDR3 DNA reads as TGTGCCACATCTCCGGGATCTGGTAGCTATGAGCAGTTCTTC. Its protein product is CATSPGSGSYEQFF.

V usage is TRBV19 and J usage is TRBJ2-7, with a possible D match to TRBD1 (5 bases). Germline CDR1 and CDR2: LNHDA and SQIVND (reference sequence). The V and J ends lost 5 bases and 3 bases respectively, with 23 bases between them. The CDR3 is 17 residues long. The CDR3 protein is CASSLVHASGMNYEQYF. The CDR3, as DNA: TGTGCCAGTAGTCTCGTCCACGCGTCAGGGATGAACTACGAGCAGTACTTC.

This clone occurred once. This chain connects TRBV2 to TRBJ2-7; 9 bases align to TRBD1. The J segment lost 6 bases and the V segment lost 10 bases, leaving 7 bases of the junction unmatched. CDR1 and CDR2 (germline): SNHLY, FYNNEI. The CDR3 covers 12 residues. The CDR3 bases are TGTGCCATCCCGGGACAGGGTTCCGAGCAGTACTTC. It translates to CAIPGQGSEQYF.

The V call is TRBV11-3, the J call TRBJ2-1; TRBD2 matches 10 bases. This CDR3 comprises 15 residues. Germline V CDR1 and CDR2: SGHNT, YENEEA. J gave up 9 bases and V 3 bases, and 8 bases lay outside the gene matches. The CDR3 coding sequence is TGTGCCAGCAGCTTCAGCGGGGGGGACTCCCGTGAGCAGTTCTTC. It translates to CASSFSGGDSREQFF.

In its sample, this clone was seen once. This rearrangement joins TRBV10-2 to TRBJ2-1; perhaps TRBD2 as D (8 bases). This CDR3 has 16 amino acids. Germline V gene data show CDR1 as WSHSY and CDR2 as SAAADI. The V gene lost 3 bases and the J gene lost 8 bases, with 20 bases spanning the gap. CDR3 DNA sequence: TGCGCCAGCAGTGATCTCGGGAGGGGGCCTAGAGATGAGCAGTTCTTC. This translates into CASSDLGRGPRDEQFF.

This chain uses TRBV3-1 (or the pseudogene TRBV3-2) with TRBJ1-1; D is undetermined. Germline V gene sequence: CDR1 LGHDT, CDR2 YNNKEL (reference sequence). V shed 0 bases and J shed 1 base, with 6 bases lying between them. The CDR3 is 14 residues long. CDR3 sequence: CASSQDEWNTEAFF. The DNA for the CDR3 is TGTGCCAGCAGCCAAGATGAGTGGAACACTGAAGCTTTCTTT.

This chain joins TRBV3-1 (or the pseudogene TRBV3-2) and TRBJ1-2; D gene ambiguous. The length of the CDR3 is 13 residues. With 2 bases removed from V and 2 bases from J, the gap between germline ends came to 6 bases. CDR1 is LGHDT, CDR2 YNNKEL, per germline (reference sequence). CDR3 nucleotide sequence: TGTGCCAGCAGCCAAACCGGGAACTATGGCTACACCTTC. This sequence encodes CASSQTGNYGYTF.

The rearrangement uses TRBV20-1 and TRBJ1-2, with 11 bases fitting TRBD1. The CDR3 spans 15 residues. After removal of 3 bases from V and 4 bases from J, the junction contained 7 bases not matched to a gene. Germline CDR1 DFQATT, CDR2 SNEGSKA (reference sequence). The CDR3 protein is CSASIRDRGFYGYTF. CDR3 sequence (DNA): TGCAGTGCTAGTATCCGGGACAGGGGGTTCTATGGCTACACCTTC.

The chain links TRBV7-9 to TRBJ2-1, with 9 positions matching TRBD1. The V gene end was trimmed by 2 bases and the J gene end by 0 bases; junction bases not matched to a gene: 8. The CDR3 runs 18 residues. Germline assignment: CDR1 SEHNR and CDR2 FQNEAQ (reference sequence). The chain's CDR3 is CASSLSLQGASSYNEQFF. The CDR3 coding sequence is TGTGCCAGCAGCTTATCCTTACAGGGGGCGAGCTCCTACAATGAGCAGTTCTTC.

The chain couples TRBV11-2 to TRBJ2-5; 7 nucleotides agree with TRBD1. This CDR3 spans 15 amino acids. The germline V gene has CDR1 SGHAT and CDR2 FQNNGV. V lost 3 bases to trimming and J lost 5 bases; unmatched junction nucleotides: 9. DNA for the CDR3: TGTGCCAGCAGCTTCGGGGCCACCAGGGGGGAGACCCAGTACTTC. Its translation: CASSFGATRGETQYF.

The chain carries TRBV5-6 and TRBJ2-3; 10 nucleotides line up with TRBD2. The germline CDR1 and CDR2 sequences are SGHDT and YYEEEE. V lost 0 bases and J lost 2; bases outside the gene matches: 9. The CDR3 covers 18 residues. The CDR3 DNA reads as TGTGCCAGCAGCTTGGGAGGGAGCGGGAGGGCCCTCACAGATACGCAGTATTTT. It encodes CASSLGGSGRALTDTQYF.

The V call is TRBV6-5, the J call TRBJ1-2; 7 positions match TRBD1. V was clipped by 3 bases and J by 7 bases; unmatched bases: 5. The CDR3 has 13 amino acids. Germline V lookup: CDR1 MNHEY, CDR2 SVGAGI. The CDR3 here is CASSYATGSGYTF. The CDR3 DNA reads as TGTGCCAGCAGTTATGCGACAGGGAGTGGCTACACCTTC.

This clone was seen a handful of times. The chain couples TRBV29-1 to TRBJ1-1; 10 bases align to TRBD1. The length of the CDR3 is 17 residues. Trimming took 1 base from V and 4 from J; bases not matched to a gene: 12. Germline loops: CDR1 SQVTM, CDR2 ANQGSEA. The CDR3 here is CSVEAGQGDLRPTEAFF. DNA for the CDR3: TGCAGCGTTGAAGCCGGACAGGGGGATTTAAGGCCCACTGAAGCTTTCTTT.

The chain uses TRBV24-1 and TRBJ2-5; TRBD2 is a possible D gene (5 bases). In germline, CDR1 is KGHDR, CDR2 SFDVKD. The CDR3 is 16 amino acids. V gave up 1 base and J gave up 5 bases, with 16 bases separating them. Here the CDR3 DNA reads TGTGCCACCAGTGATTTAACTAGTCGGCTGGGGGAGACCCAGTACTTC. Translation gives CATSDLTSRLGETQYF.

The CDR3 spells CSASTGGSYEQYF. CDR3 DNA sequence: TGCAGTGCTAGTACGGGGGGGTCCTACGAGCAGTACTTC. The chain is built from TRBV20-1 and TRBJ2-7; TRBD2 aligns across 8 bases. The germline V gene encodes CDR1 DFQATT and CDR2 SNEGSKA (reference sequence). This CDR3 has 13 residues. J was trimmed by 1 base and V by 3 bases; bases with no gene match: 2.

The rearrangement joins TRBV3-1 (or the pseudogene TRBV3-2) to TRBJ1-1, with D unclear. Germline V CDR1 and CDR2: LGHDT, YNNKEL (reference sequence). V was trimmed by 0 bases and J by 6 bases, leaving 11 bases between them. The CDR3 is made up of 14 amino acids. DNA of the CDR3: TGTGCCAGCAGCCAAGAAGCGGGGTTTGCTGAAGCTTTCTTT. Translating it yields CASSQEAGFAEAFF.

V gene TRBV2 combines with J gene TRBJ2-1; D might be TRBD1 (5 bases). This CDR3 contains 12 residues. V was shortened by 5 bases and J by 10 bases, with 12 bases between the two germline ends. Germline V gene lookup returns CDR1 SNHLY and CDR2 FYNNEI. The CDR3 spells CASSQGWREQFF. The CDR3 DNA follows: TGTGCCAGCAGTCAGGGTTGGCGGGAGCAGTTCTTC.

This clone was observed a few times. This chain uses TRBV10-3 with TRBJ2-5, with TRBD1 identical over 7 bases. Germline assignment: CDR1 ENHRY and CDR2 SYGVKD. CDR3 length: 14 amino acids. With 6 bases clipped from V and 5 bases from J, the junction kept 9 bases outside the gene matches. CDR3 sequence (DNA): TGTGCCATCAGGGGGACAGTGGGTGATGAGACCCAGTACTTC. It translates to CAIRGTVGDETQYF.

V is TRBV7-9 and J is TRBJ2-3, with 9 nucleotides matching TRBD1. This CDR3 comprises 17 residues. Germline lookup yields CDR1 SEHNR and CDR2 FQNEAQ (reference sequence). Losses at the gene ends were 1 base for V and 6 bases for J; bases not matched to a gene: 11. This CDR3 is CASSLDSGTGFRDTQYF. DNA for the CDR3: TGTGCCAGCAGCTTAGACTCCGGGACAGGGTTTAGGGATACGCAGTATTTT. Full variable domain (outside the CDR3, taken from reference TRBV7-9 and TRBJ2-3): DTGVSQNPRHKITKRGQNVTFRCDPISEHNRLYWYRQTLGQGPEFLTYFQNEAQLEKSRLLSDRFSAERPKGSFSTLEIQRTEQGDSAMYLCASSLDSGTGFRDTQYFGPGTRLTVL.

This clone was counted between two and nine times. The V gene is TRBV7-3, the J gene TRBJ2-2; 8 nucleotides align to TRBD2. Germline CDR1 SGHTA, CDR2 FQGTGA. The CDR3 covers 15 residues. The trim removed 5 bases at V and 6 bases at J, leaving 8 bases unmatched. This CDR3 reads CASSPGRGVAGELFF. CDR3 sequence (DNA): TGTGCCAGCAGCCCCGGGCGGGGGGTAGCCGGGGAGCTGTTTTTT.

V usage is TRBV25-1 and J usage is TRBJ1-3; a weak D match, TRBD1 (5 bases). V lost 3 bases and J lost 14, with 11 bases in between. The CDR3 totals 11 residues. CDR1 is MGHDK and CDR2 is SYGVNS in the germline V gene. Written as DNA, the CDR3 is TGTGCCAGCAGTGAGGGGCGAATATTATATTTT. It yields the protein CASSEGRILYF.

The gene calls are TRBV6-5 and TRBJ2-3; the match to TRBD2 covers 7 bases. The CDR3 sequence is 15 residues long. Germline loops: CDR1 MNHEY, CDR2 SVGAGI. The J segment lost 8 bases and the V segment lost 2 bases, leaving 10 bases of the junction unmatched. CDR3 region: CASSYDGTKSSTQYF. CDR3 DNA sequence: TGTGCCAGCAGTTACGACGGGACTAAATCTTCTACGCAGTATTTT.

The V gene is TRBV25-1, the J gene TRBJ1-1; 9 bases align to TRBD1. The germline V gene encodes CDR1 MGHDK and CDR2 SYGVNS. V lost 8 bases, J lost 1 base, and 5 bases stayed unmatched. This CDR3 contains 14 residues. Here the CDR3 DNA reads TGTGCCAGCGGACAGGGGTTCGCGAACACTGAAGCTTTCTTT. It codes for CASGQGFANTEAFF. Using reference TRBV25-1 and TRBJ1-1 for the parts outside the CDR3, the full variable domain is EADIYQTPRYLVIGTGKKITLECSQTMGHDKMYWYQQDPGMELHLIHYSYGVNSTEKGDLSSESTVSRIRTEHFPLTLESARPSHTSQYLCASGQGFANTEAFFGQGTRLTVV.

V is TRBV10-3 and J is TRBJ2-2; possibly TRBD2 for D (5 bases). The CDR3 sequence is 18 residues long. V lost 7 bases, J lost 6 bases, and 27 bases lay in between. Germline CDR1 ENHRY, CDR2 SYGVKD. This chain's CDR3 is CAITDSVLDSRTAGELFF. In nucleotides, the CDR3 is TGTGCCATCACTGATTCGGTTTTGGACTCCCGAACGGCCGGGGAGCTGTTTTTT.

This rearrangement joins TRBV28 to TRBJ1-5, with 7 bases fitting TRBD1. Looked up from germline, CDR1 is MDHEN and CDR2 is SYDVKM. CDR3 length: 13 residues. V shed 11 bases and J 3 bases; nucleotides not matched to a gene: 7. CDR3 DNA: TGTGCCCGCCGCGGGACAGTCAATCAGCCCCAGCATTTT. This encodes CARRGTVNQPQHF.

The count of this clone is one. The chain links TRBV5-4 to TRBJ2-3; D remains unclear. The germline V gene encodes CDR1 SGHNT and CDR2 YYREEE (reference sequence). V lost 4 bases and J 6 bases, leaving 9 bases between the germline ends. The CDR3 runs 12 residues. CDR3 coding DNA: TGTGCCAGCAGCATAGACTTTGATACGCAGTATTTT. Protein: CASSIDFDTQYF. Complete variable domain (other parts from reference TRBV5-4 and TRBJ2-3): ETGVTQSPTHLIKTRGQQVTLRCSSQSGHNTVSWYQQALGQGPQFIFQYYREEENGRGNFPPRFSGLQFPNYSSELNVNALELDDSALYLCASSIDFDTQYFGPGTRLTVL.

J is TRBJ2-7 and V is TRBV4-3, with TRBD2 identical over 7 bases. Per the germline V gene, CDR1 is LGHNA and CDR2 is YSLEER. This CDR3 is 17 amino acids long. The trim removed 0 bases at V and 1 base at J, leaving 9 bases unmatched. The CDR3 DNA is TGCGCCAGCAGCCAAGATGCATCCCGCGGGAGTTCCTACGAGCAGTACTTC. This translates into CASSQDASRGSSYEQYF.

The chain recombines TRBV28 with TRBJ2-2; 8 nucleotides agree with TRBD2. This CDR3 comprises 17 residues. The junction had 7 bases not matched to a gene; V was cut back by 3 bases and J by 1 base. Germline V gives CDR1 MDHEN, CDR2 SYDVKM. CDR3: CASSFPSAGVNTGELFF. The CDR3 DNA follows: TGTGCCAGCAGTTTTCCGTCAGCGGGGGTGAACACCGGGGAGCTGTTTTTT.

The chain has TRBV11-2 and TRBJ1-1; 7 nucleotides align to TRBD1. The germline V gene has CDR1 SGHAT and CDR2 FQNNGV. V was clipped by 3 bases and J by 1 base; unmatched bases: 5. CDR3 length equals 15 residues. This chain's CDR3 is CASSFQGVRNTEAFF. CDR3 DNA sequence: TGTGCCAGCAGCTTCCAGGGGGTTAGGAACACTGAAGCTTTCTTT.